This TCR beta chain was identified in a study of Graves' ophthalmopathy and Graves' hyperthyroidism. Study findings and constraints: Blood also harbored most expanded thyroid clonotypes above 0.001 frequency.

This clonotype has a count of ten or more. Its antigen is not known. Trimming took off 5 bases at V and 6 bases at J, with 19 bases between the two ends. Germline CDR1 SEHNR, CDR2 FQNEAQ (reference sequence). CDR3 size: 15 residues. Presentation of ophthalmopathy in the donors involved moderate-to-severe activity, CAS ≥3, NOSPECS ≥4 and a duration under 3 months. Other autoimmune disease, uncontrolled infection, pregnancy and lactation led to exclusion. Clinical symptoms, serum thyroxine, TRAb, thyroid ultrasound and orbital computed tomography formed the basis of diagnosis. The TCR beta CDR3 regions underwent amplification from RNA transcripts. Second-round multiplex PCR followed a first-round RT-PCR using HTBI primers. MiXCR, run by TCRdb on the multiplex PCR reads, gives a single entry per CDR3 protein. The table has about 740,000 distinct CDR3 sequences, 40% seen once.

The origin of this receptor is an adult man with Graves' ophthalmopathy. This chain connects TRBV7-9 to TRBJ1-2; D possibly corresponds to TRBD1 (6 bases). The specimen was peripheral blood. The DNA for the CDR3 is TGTGCCAGCAGCAGTGTGGACAGCCCAACAGATGGCTACACCTTC. Encoded protein: CASSSVDSPTDGYTF.